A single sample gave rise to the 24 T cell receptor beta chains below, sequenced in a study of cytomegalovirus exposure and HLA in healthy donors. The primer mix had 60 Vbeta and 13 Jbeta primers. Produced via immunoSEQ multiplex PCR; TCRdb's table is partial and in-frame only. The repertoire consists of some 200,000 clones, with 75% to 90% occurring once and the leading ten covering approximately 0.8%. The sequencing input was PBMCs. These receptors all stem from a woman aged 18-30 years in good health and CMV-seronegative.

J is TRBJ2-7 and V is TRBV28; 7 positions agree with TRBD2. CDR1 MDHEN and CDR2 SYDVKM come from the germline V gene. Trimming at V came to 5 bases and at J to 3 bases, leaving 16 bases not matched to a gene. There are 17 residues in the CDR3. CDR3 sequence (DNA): TGTGCCAGCAGTCCAGCGGTGCGGGAGATTTTTTACTACGAGCAGTACTTC. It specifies CASSPAVREIFYYEQYF.

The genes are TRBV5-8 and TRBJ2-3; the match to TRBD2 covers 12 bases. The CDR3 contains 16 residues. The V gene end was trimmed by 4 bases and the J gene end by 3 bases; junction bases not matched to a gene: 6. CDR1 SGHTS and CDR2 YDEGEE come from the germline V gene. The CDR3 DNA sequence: TGTGCCAGCAGCCCCGGGACTAGCGGGTATACAGATACGCAGTATTTT. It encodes CASSPGTSGYTDTQYF.

The CDR3 DNA follows: TGCAGCGGCGGGGGGGGCGCGGAGACCCAGTACTTC. It specifies CSGGGGAETQYF. The rearrangement joins TRBV29-1 to TRBJ2-5, with TRBD2 matching 9 bases. With V trimmed by 7 bases and J by 5 bases, 5 bases remained unmatched. CDR1 is SQVTM and CDR2 is ANQGSEA in the germline V gene. The CDR3 spans 12 residues.

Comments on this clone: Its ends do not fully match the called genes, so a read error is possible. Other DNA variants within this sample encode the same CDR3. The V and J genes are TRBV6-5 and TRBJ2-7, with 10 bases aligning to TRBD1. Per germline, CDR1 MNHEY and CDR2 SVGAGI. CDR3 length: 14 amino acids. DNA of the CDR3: TGTGCCAGCAGTAGGACAGGGGGATTCTACGAGCAGTATTTC. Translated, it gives CASSRTGGFYEQYF.

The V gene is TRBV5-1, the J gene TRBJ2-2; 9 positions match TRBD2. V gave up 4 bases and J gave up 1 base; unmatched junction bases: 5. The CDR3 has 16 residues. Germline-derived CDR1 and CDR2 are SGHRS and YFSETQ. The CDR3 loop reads CASSRRTSVNTGELFF. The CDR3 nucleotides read TGCGCCAGCAGCCGGCGGACTAGCGTGAACACCGGGGAGCTGTTTTTT.

The CDR3 DNA sequence: TGTGCCAGCAGCACACCTCTAGCGGGTAAAGAGACCCAGTACTTC. Translation gives CASSTPLAGKETQYF. The chain employs TRBV5-6 and TRBJ2-5; 8 bases are shared with TRBD2. V lost 4 bases to trimming and J lost 3 bases; unmatched junction nucleotides: 8. This CDR3 contains 15 residues. Germline lookup yields CDR1 SGHDT and CDR2 YYEEEE.

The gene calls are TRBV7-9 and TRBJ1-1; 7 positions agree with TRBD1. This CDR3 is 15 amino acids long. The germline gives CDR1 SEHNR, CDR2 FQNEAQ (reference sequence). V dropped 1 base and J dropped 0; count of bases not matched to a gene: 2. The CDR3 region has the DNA TGTGCCAGCAGCTTAGAGGGACAGTTGAACACTGAAGCTTTCTTT. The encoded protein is CASSLEGQLNTEAFF.

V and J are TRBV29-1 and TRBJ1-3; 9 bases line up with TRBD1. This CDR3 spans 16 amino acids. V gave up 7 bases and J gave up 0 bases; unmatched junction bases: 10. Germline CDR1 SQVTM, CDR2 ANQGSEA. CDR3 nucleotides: TGCAGCGCCCAACCGGGACAGGGTAACTCTGGAAACACCATATATTTT. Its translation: CSAQPGQGNSGNTIYF.

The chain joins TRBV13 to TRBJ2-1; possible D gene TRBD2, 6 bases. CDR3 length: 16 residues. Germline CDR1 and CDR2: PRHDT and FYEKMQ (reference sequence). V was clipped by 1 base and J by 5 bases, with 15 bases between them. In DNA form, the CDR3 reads TGTGCCAGCAGCTTAGCCGAGACTAGGTCTCACAATGAGCAGTTCTTC. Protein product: CASSLAETRSHNEQFF.

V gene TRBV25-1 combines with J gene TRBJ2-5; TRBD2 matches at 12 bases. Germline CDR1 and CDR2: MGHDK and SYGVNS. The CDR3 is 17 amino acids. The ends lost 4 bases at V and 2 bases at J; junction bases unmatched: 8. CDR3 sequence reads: CASSGLAGGPSQETQYF. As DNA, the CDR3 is TGTGCCAGCAGTGGGCTAGCGGGAGGGCCGTCTCAAGAGACCCAGTACTTC.

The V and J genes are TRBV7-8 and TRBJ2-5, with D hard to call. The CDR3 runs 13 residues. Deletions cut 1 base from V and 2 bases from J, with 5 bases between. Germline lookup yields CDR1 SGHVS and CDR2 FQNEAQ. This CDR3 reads CASSLGQQETQYF. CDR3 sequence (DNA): TGTGCCAGCAGCTTAGGTCAGCAAGAGACCCAGTACTTC.

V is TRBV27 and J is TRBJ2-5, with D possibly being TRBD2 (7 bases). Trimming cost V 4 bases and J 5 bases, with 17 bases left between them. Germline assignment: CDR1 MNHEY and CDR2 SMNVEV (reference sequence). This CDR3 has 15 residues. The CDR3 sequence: CASSWWGGTTETQYF. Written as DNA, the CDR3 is TGTGCCAGCAGTTGGTGGGGGGGGACAACGGAGACCCAGTACTTC.

CDR3 sequence: CASSQGPAGASETQYF. CDR3 nucleotide sequence: TGCGCCAGCAGCCAAGGCCCGGCGGGAGCCTCAGAGACCCAGTACTTC. This sequence joins TRBV4-1 and TRBJ2-5; TRBD2 matches at 7 bases. Germline-derived CDR1 and CDR2 are MGHRA and YSYEKL. With 1 base clipped from V and 4 bases from J, the junction kept 9 bases outside the gene matches. This CDR3 region has 16 residues.

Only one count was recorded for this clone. For the CDR3, the DNA is TGTGCCAGCAGTGCCGGGAGTCAGCCCCAGCATTTT. It translates to CASSAGSQPQHF. The chain carries TRBV25-1 and TRBJ1-5; D gene unclear. V lost 4 bases and J 6 bases, leaving 7 bases between the germline ends. CDR3 size: 12 residues. The germline CDR1 and CDR2 sequences are MGHDK and SYGVNS.

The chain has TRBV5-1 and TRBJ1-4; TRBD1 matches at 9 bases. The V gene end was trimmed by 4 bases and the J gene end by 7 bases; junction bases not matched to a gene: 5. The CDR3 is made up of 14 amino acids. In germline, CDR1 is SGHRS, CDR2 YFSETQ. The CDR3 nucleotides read TGCGCCAGCAGCAGGGGACAGGGCGGTGAAAAACTGTTTTTT. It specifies CASSRGQGGEKLFF.

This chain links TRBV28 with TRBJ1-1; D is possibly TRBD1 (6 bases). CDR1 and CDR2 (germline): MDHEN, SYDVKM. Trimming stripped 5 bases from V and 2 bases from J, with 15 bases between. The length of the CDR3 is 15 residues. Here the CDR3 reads CASSPGTGSNTEAFF. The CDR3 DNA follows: TGTGCCAGCAGTCCCGGAACAGGGTCTAACACTGAAGCTTTCTTT. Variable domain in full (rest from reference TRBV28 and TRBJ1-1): DVKVTQSSRYLVKRTGEKVFLECVQDMDHENMFWYRQDPGLGLRLIYFSYDVKMKEKGDIPEGYSVSREKKERFSLILESASTNQTSMYLCASSPGTGSNTEAFFGQGTRLTVV.

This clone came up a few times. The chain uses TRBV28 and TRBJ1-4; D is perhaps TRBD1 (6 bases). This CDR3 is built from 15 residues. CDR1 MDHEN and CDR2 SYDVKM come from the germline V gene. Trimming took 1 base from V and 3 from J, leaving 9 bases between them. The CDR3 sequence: CASSLYRQANEKLFF. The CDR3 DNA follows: TGTGCCAGCAGTTTATACCGACAGGCTAATGAAAAACTGTTTTTT. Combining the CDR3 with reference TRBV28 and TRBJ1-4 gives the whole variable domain DVKVTQSSRYLVKRTGEKVFLECVQDMDHENMFWYRQDPGLGLRLIYFSYDVKMKEKGDIPEGYSVSREKKERFSLILESASTNQTSMYLCASSLYRQANEKLFFGSGTQLSVL.

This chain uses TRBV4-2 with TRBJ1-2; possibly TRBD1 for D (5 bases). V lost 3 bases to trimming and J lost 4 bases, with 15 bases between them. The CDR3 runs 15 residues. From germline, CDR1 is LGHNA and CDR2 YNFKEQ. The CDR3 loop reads CASSHPGGMTYGYTF. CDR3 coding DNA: TGTGCCAGCAGCCACCCCGGGGGGATGACCTATGGCTACACCTTC.

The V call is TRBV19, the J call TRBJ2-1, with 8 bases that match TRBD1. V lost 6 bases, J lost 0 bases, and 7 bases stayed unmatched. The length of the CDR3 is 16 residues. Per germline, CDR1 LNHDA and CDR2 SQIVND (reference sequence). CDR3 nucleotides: TGTGCCAGTAGCCTTGGACAGGGCAGCTCCTACAATGAGCAGTTCTTC. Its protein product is CASSLGQGSSYNEQFF.

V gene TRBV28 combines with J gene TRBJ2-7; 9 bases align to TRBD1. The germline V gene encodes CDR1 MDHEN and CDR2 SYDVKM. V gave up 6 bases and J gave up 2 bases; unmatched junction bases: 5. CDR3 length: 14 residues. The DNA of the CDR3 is TGTGCCAGCAGAGCGGGACAGGGAACCTACGAGCAGTACTTC. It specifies CASRAGQGTYEQYF.

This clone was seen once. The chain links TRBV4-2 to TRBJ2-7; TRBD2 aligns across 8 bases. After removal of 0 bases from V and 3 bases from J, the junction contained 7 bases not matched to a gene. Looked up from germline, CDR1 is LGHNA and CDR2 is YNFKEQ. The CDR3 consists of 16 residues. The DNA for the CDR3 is TGTGCCAGCAGCCAAGAGGGTCCTAGCGGGTTCTACGAGCAGTACTTC. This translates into CASSQEGPSGFYEQYF.

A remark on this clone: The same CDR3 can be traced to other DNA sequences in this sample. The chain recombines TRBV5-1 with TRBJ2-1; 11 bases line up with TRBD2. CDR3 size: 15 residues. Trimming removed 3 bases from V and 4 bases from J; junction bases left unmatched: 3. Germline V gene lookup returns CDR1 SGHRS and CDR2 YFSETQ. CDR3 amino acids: CASSSGTSGYNEQFF. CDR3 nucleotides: TGCGCCAGCAGCTCCGGGACTAGCGGTTACAATGAGCAGTTCTTC.

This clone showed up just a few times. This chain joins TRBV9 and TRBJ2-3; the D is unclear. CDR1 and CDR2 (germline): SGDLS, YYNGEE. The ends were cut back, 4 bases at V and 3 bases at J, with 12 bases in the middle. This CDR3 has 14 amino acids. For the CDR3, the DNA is TGTGCCAGCAGCCCCACCGGGTCTACAGATACGCAGTATTTT. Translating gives CASSPTGSTDTQYF.

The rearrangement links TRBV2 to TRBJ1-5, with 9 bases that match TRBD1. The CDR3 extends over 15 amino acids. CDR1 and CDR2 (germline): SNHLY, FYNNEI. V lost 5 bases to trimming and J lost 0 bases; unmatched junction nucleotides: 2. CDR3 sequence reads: CASSSDRGSNQPQHF. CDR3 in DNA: TGTGCCAGCAGTTCGGACAGGGGTAGCAATCAGCCCCAGCATTTT.